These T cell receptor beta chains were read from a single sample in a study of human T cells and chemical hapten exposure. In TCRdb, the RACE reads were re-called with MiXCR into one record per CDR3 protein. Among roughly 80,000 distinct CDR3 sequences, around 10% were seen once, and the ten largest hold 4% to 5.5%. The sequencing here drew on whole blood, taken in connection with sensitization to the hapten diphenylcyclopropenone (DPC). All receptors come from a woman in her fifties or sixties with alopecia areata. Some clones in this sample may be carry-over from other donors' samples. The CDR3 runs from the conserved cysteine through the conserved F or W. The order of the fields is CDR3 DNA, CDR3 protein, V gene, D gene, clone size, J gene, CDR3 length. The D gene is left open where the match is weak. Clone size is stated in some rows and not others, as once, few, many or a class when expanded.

CDR3nt: TGTGCCAGCTCACCCCTGACAGGCGAGTATGGCTACACCTTC
CDR3aa: CASSPLTGEYGYTF
v_gene: TRBV18
d_gene: NA
abundance: many
j_gene: TRBJ1-2
len: 14

CDR3nt: TGTGCCAGCAGTTGGACAGGGGGTGGAAATTCACCCCTCCACTTT
CDR3aa: CASSWTGGGNSPLHF
v_gene: TRBV5-8
d_gene: TRBD1
abundance: many
j_gene: TRBJ1-6
len: 15

CDR3nt: TGTGCTAGTGCTCTGACAGGGGATGGAAACACCATATATTTT
CDR3aa: CASALTGDGNTIYF
v_gene: TRBV12-5
d_gene: TRBD1
abundance: many
j_gene: TRBJ1-3
len: 14

CDR3nt: TGTGCCAGCAGCCAGAACCTGGGATTAGATACGCAGTATTTT
CDR3aa: CASSQNLGLDTQYF
v_gene: TRBV7-2
d_gene: NA
abundance: NA
j_gene: TRBJ2-3
len: 14

CDR3nt: TGTGCCAGCAGTTACGGGTTTCAAGCTTTCTTT
CDR3aa: CASSYGFQAFF
v_gene: TRBV6-2/TRBV6-3
d_gene: NA
abundance: NA
j_gene: TRBJ1-1
len: 11

CDR3nt: TGTGCCAGTTTAGACAGGGGCGGAACGGGCTATGGCTACACCTTC
CDR3aa: CASLDRGGTGYGYTF
v_gene: TRBV19
d_gene: TRBD1
abundance: NA
j_gene: TRBJ1-2
len: 15

CDR3nt: TGCGCCAGCAGCAATAGGGCAGGGGAGCACACTGAAGCTTTCTTT
CDR3aa: CASSNRAGEHTEAFF
v_gene: TRBV5-1
d_gene: NA
abundance: many
j_gene: TRBJ1-1
len: 15

CDR3nt: TGTGCCTGGAGTTTCGGACAGGGGGCGAACGAGCAGTACTTC
CDR3aa: CAWSFGQGANEQYF
v_gene: TRBV30
d_gene: TRBD1
abundance: few
j_gene: TRBJ2-7
len: 14

CDR3nt: TGCGCCAGTTCACAGGGGTCCGGCGAGCAGTACTTC
CDR3aa: CASSQGSGEQYF
v_gene: TRBV10-2
d_gene: TRBD1
abundance: many
j_gene: TRBJ2-7
len: 12

CDR3nt: TGTGCCAGCAGCTTAAGGGACAGGGGGGGGACCCAGTACTTC
CDR3aa: CASSLRDRGGTQYF
v_gene: TRBV7-8
d_gene: TRBD1
abundance: NA
j_gene: TRBJ2-5
len: 14

CDR3nt: TGCGCCAGCAGCTTGGACGGAGATACGCAGTATTTT
CDR3aa: CASSLDGDTQYF
v_gene: TRBV5-1
d_gene: NA
abundance: many
j_gene: TRBJ2-3
len: 12

CDR3nt: TGTGCCATCAGTGAGAGGGGACAGACCCAGTACTTC
CDR3aa: CAISERGQTQYF
v_gene: TRBV10-3
d_gene: NA
abundance: many
j_gene: TRBJ2-5
len: 12

CDR3nt: TGTGCCAGCAGTGTACAGGGGTACGGGACCCAGTACTTC
CDR3aa: CASSVQGYGTQYF
v_gene: TRBV27
d_gene: TRBD1
abundance: many
j_gene: TRBJ2-5
len: 13

CDR3nt: TGTGCCAGCAGTTACAGCGGGAGAGTACGGAATGAGCAGTTCTTC
CDR3aa: CASSYSGRVRNEQFF
v_gene: TRBV6-5
d_gene: TRBD2
abundance: few
j_gene: TRBJ2-1
len: 15

CDR3nt: TGTGCCAGCAGCGTAGCTAAGACAGGATCGGAGGAGCAGTACTTC
CDR3aa: CASSVAKTGSEEQYF
v_gene: TRBV9
d_gene: NA
abundance: few
j_gene: TRBJ2-7
len: 15

CDR3nt: TGCAGCGTTGCAGCTACTCTCTCCTACAATGAGCAGTTCTTC
CDR3aa: CSVAATLSYNEQFF
v_gene: TRBV29-1
d_gene: NA
abundance: many
j_gene: TRBJ2-1
len: 14

CDR3nt: TGTGCCAGCCGAAGGGCTAGCGGGATCTACGAGCAGTACTTC
CDR3aa: CASRRASGIYEQYF
v_gene: TRBV6-6
d_gene: TRBD2
abundance: many
j_gene: TRBJ2-7
len: 14

CDR3nt: TGTGCCAGCAGTGAAAAGCCGGGACAGGGGACCCTCCCTCATAATTCACCCCTCCACTTT
CDR3aa: CASSEKPGQGTLPHNSPLHF
v_gene: TRBV6-6
d_gene: TRBD1
abundance: NA
j_gene: TRBJ1-6
len: 20

CDR3nt: TGTGCCAGCTCACAATCCAATAGCAATCAGCCCCAGCATTTT
CDR3aa: CASSQSNSNQPQHF
v_gene: TRBV18
d_gene: NA
abundance: few
j_gene: TRBJ1-5
len: 14

CDR3nt: TGTGCCAGCTCACGGCCCGGGACAGAGGCGGGCGAGCAGTACTTC
CDR3aa: CASSRPGTEAGEQYF
v_gene: TRBV18
d_gene: TRBD1
abundance: NA
j_gene: TRBJ2-7
len: 15